The 27 T cell receptor beta chains reported below all come from one sample, sequenced in a study of PD-L1 blockade in urothelial cancer. Method: immunoSEQ multiplex PCR; TCRdb's copy keeps in-frame clones and lacks some. Among 45,000 to 65,000 clones, roughly 87% were seen once, and the ten largest hold approximately 14%. Time point given: pretreatment peripheral blood. Specimen: PBMCs, collected around atezolizumab (anti-PD-L1) treatment. The receptors derive from a man between 65 and 85 years old with urothelial cancer.

The gene calls are TRBV10-1 and TRBJ2-1; tentative D call: TRBD1 (5 bases). The V end lost 6 bases, the J end lost 12 bases, and 18 bases lay between the germline ends. The V gene's germline CDR1 is WNHNN and CDR2 SYGVQD (reference sequence). The CDR3 spans 13 residues. The CDR3 region is CASSTTELTGQFF. Written as DNA, the CDR3 is TGCGCCAGCAGCACGACAGAGCTTACAGGGCAGTTCTTC.

This clone came up once. The J gene is TRBJ2-7, the V gene TRBV5-6, with a possible D match to TRBD1 (5 bases). V was shortened by 4 bases and J by 0 bases, with 14 bases between the two germline ends. In germline, CDR1 is SGHDT, CDR2 YYEEEE. There are 15 residues in the CDR3. CDR3 sequence reads: CASSPRQTSSYEQYF. The CDR3 DNA reads as TGTGCCAGCAGCCCCAGACAGACAAGCTCCTACGAGCAGTACTTC.

The V gene is TRBV5-1, the J gene TRBJ2-7; D is undetermined. This CDR3 comprises 15 residues. Trimming shortened V by 4 bases and J by 4 bases, and 18 bases separated the two germline ends. Germline-derived CDR1 and CDR2 are SGHRS and YFSETQ. The CDR3 region is CASSPGDLGLYEQYF. The DNA of the CDR3 is TGCGCCAGCAGCCCAGGCGACCTCGGTTTGTACGAGCAGTACTTC. Using reference TRBV5-1 and TRBJ2-7 for the parts outside the CDR3, the full variable domain is KAGVTQTPRYLIKTRGQQVTLSCSPISGHRSVSWYQQTPGQGLQFLFEYFSETQRNKGNFPGRFSGRQFSNSRSEMNVSTLELGDSALYLCASSPGDLGLYEQYFGPGTRLTVT.

The chain links TRBV5-1 to TRBJ2-7; 7 bases line up with TRBD1. Germline assignment: CDR1 SGHRS and CDR2 YFSETQ. This CDR3 is built from 12 residues. After removal of 0 bases from V and 7 bases from J, the junction contained 1 base not matched to a gene. The CDR3 region is CASSLGQGEQYF. CDR3 nucleotides: TGCGCCAGCAGCTTGGGACAGGGTGAGCAGTACTTC.

The chain carries TRBV29-1 and TRBJ1-5; 8 nucleotides match TRBD1. Germline CDR1 and CDR2: SQVTM and ANQGSEA. This CDR3 is built from 13 residues. The V segment lost 4 bases and the J segment 5 bases; nucleotides outside the gene matches: 4. The CDR3 coding sequence is TGCAGCGTTGCGACAGGGGAGCATCAGCCCCAGCATTTT. Residues: CSVATGEHQPQHF.

This clone was observed a handful of times. The chain carries TRBV25-1 and TRBJ1-2, with D possibly TRBD1 on 6 matching bases. The CDR3 has 15 residues. Looked up from germline, CDR1 is MGHDK and CDR2 is SYGVNS. Trimming stripped 3 bases from V and 5 bases from J, with 16 bases between. CDR3 residues: CASSEATERGYGYTF. CDR3 in DNA: TGTGCCAGCAGTGAGGCTACAGAGAGGGGGTATGGCTACACCTTC.

The chain has TRBV7-3 and TRBJ2-1, with D possibly TRBD1 on 6 matching bases. Looked up from germline, CDR1 is SGHTA and CDR2 is FQGTGA. Trimming left V 1 base short and J 6 bases short, with 13 bases between. The length of the CDR3 is 15 residues. CDR3 nucleotides: TGTGCCAGCAGCTTAATAGGGGGACATTCCAATGAGCAGTTCTTC. This gives the protein CASSLIGGHSNEQFF.

Note on this clone: The same CDR3 can be traced to other DNA sequences in this sample. This sequence joins TRBV30 and TRBJ2-1; D might be TRBD1 (6 bases). The CDR3 runs to 15 residues. Germline V gives CDR1 GTSNPN, CDR2 SVGIG (reference sequence). The CDR3 loop is CSLEGTGQRGNEQFF. As DNA, the CDR3 is TGTTCCCTCGAGGGTACAGGGCAGAGGGGGAACGAGCAGTTCTTC. The full variable domain, its missing parts supplied by reference TRBV30 and TRBJ2-1, is SQTIHQWPATLVQPVGSPLSLECTVEGTSNPNLYWYRQAAGRGLQLLFYSVGIGQISSEVPQNLSASRPQDRQFILSSKKLLLSDSGFYLCSLEGTGQRGNEQFFGPGTRLTVL.

This clone was counted between two and nine times. This chain links TRBV6-5 with TRBJ2-7, with TRBD1 as a possible D gene (5 bases). Germline values: CDR1 MNHEY, CDR2 SVGAGI. V lost 2 bases to trimming and J lost 0 bases, with 11 bases between them. This CDR3 has 15 residues. In nucleotides, the CDR3 is TGTGCCAGCAGTTACCGAGGTAGGGGCTCCTACGAGCAGTACTTC. It translates to CASSYRGRGSYEQYF.

The chain combines TRBV13 with TRBJ2-3; 15 positions match TRBD2. Trimming removed 5 bases from V and 5 bases from J; junction bases left unmatched: 8. The length of the CDR3 is 17 residues. CDR1 is PRHDT and CDR2 is FYEKMQ in the germline V gene (reference sequence). CDR3 sequence (DNA): TGTGCCAGCAGCCACATGCCGGGACTAGCGGGAGGAGATACGCAGTATTTT. As protein: CASSHMPGLAGGDTQYF. Full variable domain (missing parts from reference TRBV13 and TRBJ2-3): AAGVIQSPRHLIKEKRETATLKCYPIPRHDTVYWYQQGPGQDPQFLISFYEKMQSDKGSIPDRFSAQQFSDYHSELNMSSLELGDSALYFCASSHMPGLAGGDTQYFGPGTRLTVL.

The chain recombines TRBV6-5 with TRBJ2-2, with TRBD2 matching over 7 bases. The V segment lost 2 bases and the J segment 0 bases; nucleotides outside the gene matches: 3. This CDR3 has 16 residues. Per the germline V gene, CDR1 is MNHEY and CDR2 is SVGAGI. The CDR3 loop is CASSYPGLANTGELFF. CDR3 in DNA: TGTGCCAGCAGTTACCCCGGACTAGCGAACACCGGGGAGCTGTTTTTT.

The chain joins TRBV6-1 to TRBJ1-5; D not resolved. V shed 5 bases and J shed 0 bases, with 11 bases lying between them. Germline values: CDR1 MNHNS, CDR2 SASEGT. The CDR3 runs to 15 residues. The CDR3 DNA follows: TGTGCCAGCAGTTTTCTCGGGGATAGCAATCAGCCCCAGCATTTT. Encoded protein: CASSFLGDSNQPQHF.

The chain employs TRBV5-1 and TRBJ2-1; the match to TRBD2 covers 8 bases. Unmatched junction bases numbered 6, after V lost 0 bases and J lost 7 bases. The CDR3 totals 15 residues. Germline V CDR1 and CDR2: SGHRS, YFSETQ. CDR3 nucleotides: TGCGCCAGCAGCTTGGACGGCGGGAGGAGTAATGAGCAGTTCTTC. This gives the protein CASSLDGGRSNEQFF.

The CDR3 loop is CASRGGSPRNQPQHF. The CDR3 nucleotides are TGTGCCAGTAGGGGGGGGTCTCCACGCAATCAGCCCCAGCATTTT. V gene TRBV19 combines with J gene TRBJ1-5, with D perhaps TRBD1 (5 bases). Germline V gene lookup returns CDR1 LNHDA and CDR2 SQIVND (reference sequence). Trimming left V 6 bases short and J 2 bases short, with 14 bases between. The CDR3 sequence is 15 residues long.

This chain links TRBV15 with TRBJ2-7; 7 bases align to TRBD1. This CDR3 is built from 15 residues. Germline CDR1 LNHNV, CDR2 YYDKDF (reference sequence). The V and J ends lost 3 bases and 0 bases, in that order; junction bases with no gene match: 5. For the CDR3, the DNA is TGTGCCACCAGCAGGGAGCCAGGGGGCTCCTACGAGCAGTACTTC. It codes for CATSREPGGSYEQYF.

This rearrangement joins TRBV19 to TRBJ1-2; D remains unclear. Trimming left V 3 bases short and J 3 bases short, with 11 bases between. The CDR3 totals 14 residues. Germline assignment: CDR1 LNHDA and CDR2 SQIVND (reference sequence). The CDR3 sequence: CASSITGGHYGYTF. CDR3 sequence (DNA): TGTGCCAGTAGTATCACCGGCGGGCACTATGGCTACACCTTC.

V gene TRBV4-2 combines with J gene TRBJ2-3; a weak D match, TRBD1 (6 bases). The germline V gene has CDR1 LGHNA and CDR2 YNFKEQ. The CDR3 loop spans 18 amino acids. V lost 4 bases to trimming and J lost 4 bases, with 24 bases between them. The CDR3 loop is CASSPTQTGRNIADTQYF. CDR3 coding DNA: TGTGCCAGCAGCCCTACCCAGACAGGCCGCAATATAGCAGATACGCAGTATTTT.

The chain is built from TRBV5-1 and TRBJ2-1, with D possibly TRBD2 on 5 matching bases. V was shortened by 4 bases and J by 9 bases, with 14 bases between the two germline ends. From germline, CDR1 is SGHRS and CDR2 YFSETQ. This CDR3 has 13 amino acids. The CDR3 DNA follows: TGCGCCAGCAGCCCGACCGGACTTAGTGAGCAGTTCTTC. Amino acids: CASSPTGLSEQFF.

This clone was observed a few times. The rearrangement links TRBV9 to TRBJ2-1; D may be TRBD2 (5 bases). V lost 0 bases and J lost 7, with 14 bases in between. The length of the CDR3 is 15 residues. The germline gives CDR1 SGDLS, CDR2 YYNGEE. This CDR3 is CASSVAGNLGNEQFF. The CDR3 nucleotides are TGTGCCAGCAGCGTAGCGGGGAACTTAGGGAATGAGCAGTTCTTC.

The rearrangement links TRBV2 to TRBJ1-2, with D perhaps TRBD1 (5 bases). The germline V and J ends were trimmed by 0 bases and 4 bases, with 6 bases remaining between them. CDR1 is SNHLY and CDR2 is FYNNEI in the germline V gene. The CDR3 has 13 amino acids. The CDR3 nucleotides read TGTGCCAGCAGTGAAGCGCAGGGCTATGGCTACACCTTC. This sequence encodes CASSEAQGYGYTF.

This chain joins TRBV10-3 and TRBJ2-1; 7 positions match TRBD1. Germline assignment: CDR1 ENHRY and CDR2 SYGVKD. CDR3 length equals 15 residues. V gave up 3 bases and J gave up 4 bases; unmatched junction bases: 6. DNA of the CDR3: TGTGCCATCAGTGACCAGGGACAGATATACAATGAGCAGTTCTTC. Protein sequence: CAISDQGQIYNEQFF.

In its sample, this clone was seen a few times. The chain joins TRBV11-3 to TRBJ2-7; maybe TRBD1 (6 bases). The germline V gene encodes CDR1 SGHNT and CDR2 YENEEA. Trimming took 5 bases from V and 1 from J, leaving 9 bases between them. This CDR3 has 13 amino acids. CDR3 amino acids: CASSLDSSYEQYF. For the CDR3, the DNA is TGTGCCAGCAGCCTGGACAGTTCCTACGAGCAGTACTTC.

As concerns this clone: At one boundary the junction diverges from the germline segment, which might be a read error. This chain joins TRBV7-8 and TRBJ2-5, with 9 bases identical to TRBD2. Looked up from germline, CDR1 is SGHVS and CDR2 is FQNEAQ. This CDR3 spans 16 amino acids. The CDR3 here is CASTLAVAGVGETQYF. CDR3 nucleotide sequence: TGTGCCAGCACCTTAGCGGTAGCGGGAGTTGGGGAGACCCAGTACTTC.

The gene calls are TRBV7-3 and TRBJ2-2, with D possibly being TRBD1 (6 bases). CDR1 is SGHTA, CDR2 FQGTGA, per germline. The CDR3 length is 14 residues. Trimming left V 6 bases short and J 6 bases short, with 14 bases between. CDR3 sequence: CASRPTGTAGELFF. The CDR3 DNA is TGTGCCAGCAGACCTACAGGGACGGCCGGGGAGCTGTTTTTT.

V gene TRBV7-2 combines with J gene TRBJ1-4; 12 bases match TRBD1. CDR1 is SGHTA and CDR2 is FQGNSA in the germline V gene. This CDR3 region has 15 residues. The trim removed 5 bases at V and 6 bases at J, leaving 4 bases unmatched. The CDR3 protein is CASSLGTGGDEKLFF. The CDR3 DNA follows: TGTGCCAGCAGCCTAGGGACAGGGGGCGATGAAAAACTGTTTTTT.

The chain combines TRBV11-1 with TRBJ1-1; a weak D match, TRBD1 (5 bases). CDR1 and CDR2 from the germline V gene are SGHAT and FQDESV (reference sequence). The CDR3 totals 13 residues. The V end was cut by 5 bases, the J end by 1 base, with 8 bases between. The CDR3: CASSLTGNTEAFF. The CDR3 DNA is TGTGCCAGCAGCCTCACAGGGAACACTGAAGCTTTCTTT. The variable domain in full, completed from reference TRBV11-1 and TRBJ1-1, reads EAEVAQSPRYKITEKSQAVAFWCDPISGHATLYWYRQILGQGPELLVQFQDESVVDDSQLPKDRFSAERLKGVDSTLKIQPAELGDSAMYLCASSLTGNTEAFFGQGTRLTVV.

The V gene is TRBV27, the J gene TRBJ2-7; D unresolved. V was trimmed by 4 bases and J by 1 base, leaving 8 bases between them. Germline values: CDR1 MNHEY, CDR2 SMNVEV (reference sequence). The CDR3 extends over 13 amino acids. The CDR3 sequence is CASSYSVSYEQYF. For the CDR3, the DNA is TGTGCCAGCAGTTATTCGGTTTCCTACGAGCAGTACTTC.